The text below deals with one T cell receptor beta chain. The specificity of this receptor is unknown. The record has no base qualities; no much larger clone is one base away. Ends trimmed: V by 5 bases, J by 3 bases; bases unmatched to a gene: 5. The CDR3 covers 15 residues, taking in both the cysteine and the phenylalanine. CDR3 DNA is the only sequence kept; it has 45 bases, read in frame from the first base. CDR1 and CDR2 were assigned from the germline V gene (reference sequence) as PRHDT and FYEKMQ. The data were taken from a study of blood T cell repertoires in COVID-19 (dated by TCRdb to about 2020). About the investigation overall: Samples from collaborators originated in the United States, Italy and Spain and spanned both the acute and convalescent phases of COVID-19. The material from the prospective study consisted of cDNA or gDNA derived from T cells, B-cell-depleted T cells, or PBMCs. Subjects who had been exposed to COVID-19, were actively infected with it, or had recovered from it provided the deeply sampled blood TCRbeta repertoires that made up the dataset. A freely available public database, intended as a resource for researchers studying the immune response to SARS-CoV-2, is where the repertoires were released. Samples were obtained from the ongoing ImmuneRACE study (first 160 participants) and from 1,200 or so subjects provided by 6 global collaborators. A de-identified subject ID, COVID-19 status, age in years and sex were almost always included in the sample metadata. HLA class I and class II types, where available, came from metadata supplied by the sample provider rather than from assay-based typing.

General findings and caveats noted by the study authors: Clinical and demographic metadata were provided uncurated, with the amount varying by source and participant.

Collaborating institutions collected whole blood in K2EDTA tubes following their own protocols. Collaborator samples were shipped for TCRbeta analysis as frozen whole blood, isolated PBMCs, or DNA extracted from either sample type. The immunoSEQ Assay, a bias-controlled multiplex PCR, was used to amplify TCRbeta CDR3 regions from genomic DNA. Per the authors' processing: The number of nucleated cells in each sample was estimated from the amplification of reference gene primers within the assay. To quantify the absolute abundance of each unique TCRbeta CDR3 rearrangement, sequence reads were collapsed and filtered. Productive Simpson clonality was computed per sample as the square root of Simpson's diversity index over productive rearrangements. TCRdb holds this immuneACCESS table with in-frame rearrangements only. Some clones are missing; in checked studies, unresolved V genes explain under half, and the rest has no known cause. The V and J calls and clone size are taken from that table; D and trimming were inferred from the DNA. The sample records under 200,000 clones, about 80% of which are singletons. The ten largest clones capture less than 9.5% of the sample.

The source material was peripheral blood. This sequence originates from a man aged 55 to 70 with acute or convalescent COVID-19. This sequence uses TRBV13 and TRBJ1-2, with 11 central nucleotides matching TRBD1. The CDR3 amino acid sequence is: CASSTRTGGYYGYTF. Read as DNA, the sequence is TGTGCCAGCAGCACTCGGACAGGGGGCTACTATGGCTACACCTTC.